The clone carrying this TCR beta chain was seen ten or more times. The antigen is unknown. The time point is: sample taken at primary tumor resection. The authors sequenced whole RNA from tumor, nontumor lung or frozen PBMC without sorting. The sample is drawn from a study of spatial heterogeneity in lung cancer. Study at large: Raw reads contained each unique TCR and UMI combination more than ten times on average.

TCRdb passed the 5' RACE reads through MiXCR, listing each CDR3 protein once. The sample consists of some 97,000 distinct CDR3 sequences, approximately 4.7% of them appearing once. V lost 1 base and J lost 5, with 26 bases in between. From germline, CDR1 is MGHRA and CDR2 YSYEKL. There are 20 residues in the CDR3. Findings of the study overall: Counts that tracked tumor mutation counts were those of expanded intratumoral alpha and beta TCRs. The recorded estimate of tumor T cell coverage is 6.5% to 7% for alpha chains and about 12% for beta chains.

The sequence was collected from a male donor with early-stage non-small cell lung cancer. This specimen was lung tumor tissue, taken at surgery. The chain recombines TRBV4-1 with TRBJ1-4, with D tentatively TRBD1 (6 bases). CDR3 bases: TGCGCCAGCAGCCAAGTAAGCCTGGGGATCTTGGGACAAGCGAATGAAAAACTGTTTTTT. Protein sequence: CASSQVSLGILGQANEKLFF.